This TCR beta chain is drawn from a study of T cells in Graves' hyperthyroidism and ophthalmopathy. The study, taken as a whole, reports: The model's output predicted ophthalmopathy at a median of 6.5 months prior to onset. Among thyroid clonotypes expanded above 0.001, most also appeared in blood.

Many counts were recorded for this clonotype. The target antigen is unknown. For Graves' hyperthyroidism to be stable, ophthalmopathy could not progress within 18 months. Diagnosis of hyperthyroidism was new in patients aged 18 to 65, and its duration was under 2 months. Researchers amplified the TCR beta CDR3 regions from RNA transcripts. TCR CDR3 underwent first-round RT-PCR with the HTBI primer set. TCRdb recomputed calls from the multiplex PCR reads with MiXCR, one row per CDR3 protein. The sample consists of over 700,000 distinct CDR3 sequences, roughly a third of them appearing once. The CDR3 spans 12 residues. The V end was cut by 2 bases, the J end by 4 bases, with 3 bases between.

The V call is TRBV12-3 or TRBV12-4, the J call TRBJ1-5; D uncertain. The receptor was isolated from a middle-aged woman with Graves' hyperthyroidism. Sequencing was carried out using blood. DNA of the CDR3: TGTGCCAGCAGTTTACCGAATCAGCCCCAGCATTTT. Its protein product is CASSLPNQPQHF.